This T cell receptor (beta chain) was sequenced in a study of T cells after yellow fever vaccination. As concerns this clonotype: Its specificity is unknown.

MiXCR, applied by TCRdb to the 5' RACE reads, yields one record per CDR3 protein. The sample has more than 350,000 distinct CDR3 sequences; around a tenth are singletons. Broader study findings: A weaker secondary response peaked on day 5, the primary on day 15.

V lost 8 bases, J lost 4 bases, and 17 bases lay in between. The germline V gene encodes CDR1 SGHTA and CDR2 FQGTGA. This CDR3 has 14 amino acids. The TCR sequence derives from a man aged 18-30 years who received the YFV17D yellow fever vaccine. V is TRBV7-3 and J is TRBJ1-1; D is possibly TRBD1 (6 bases). Sequenced here: PBMCs, sampled on the day of the first yellow fever vaccination. This CDR3 reads CASRDNREGTEAFF. DNA for the CDR3: TGTGCCAGCCGCGATAACAGGGAGGGCACTGAAGCTTTCTTT.